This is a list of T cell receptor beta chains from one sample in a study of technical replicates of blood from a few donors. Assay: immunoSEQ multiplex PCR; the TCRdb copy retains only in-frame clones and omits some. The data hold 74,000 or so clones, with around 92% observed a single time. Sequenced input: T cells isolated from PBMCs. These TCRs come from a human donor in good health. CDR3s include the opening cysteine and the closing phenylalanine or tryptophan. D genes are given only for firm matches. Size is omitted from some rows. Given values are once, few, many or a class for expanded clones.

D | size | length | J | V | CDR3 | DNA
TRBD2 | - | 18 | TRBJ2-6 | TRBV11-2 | CASSPPGLADSGANVLTF | TGTGCCAGCAGCCCCCCGGGACTAGCGGACTCTGGGGCCAACGTCCTGACTTTC
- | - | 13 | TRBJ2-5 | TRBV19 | CASRGLSRETQYF | TGTGCCAGTAGGGGACTTTCAAGGGAGACCCAGTACTTC
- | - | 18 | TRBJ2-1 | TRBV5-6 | CASSFRLKAAPSYNEQFF | TGTGCCAGCAGCTTCAGGCTGAAAGCCGCCCCGAGCTACAATGAGCAGTTCTTC
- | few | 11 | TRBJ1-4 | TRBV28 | CASRTNEKLFF | TGTGCCAGCCGTACTAATGAAAAACTGTTTTTT
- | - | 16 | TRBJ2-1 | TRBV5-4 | CASSLGGVSSYNEQFF | TGTGCCAGCAGCTTGGGGGGGGTGAGCTCCTACAATGAGCAGTTCTTC
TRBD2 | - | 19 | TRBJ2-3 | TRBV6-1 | CASSDLGTSGIGGTDTQYF | TGTGCCAGCAGTGATCTGGGGACTAGCGGGATAGGTGGCACAGATACGCAGTATTTT
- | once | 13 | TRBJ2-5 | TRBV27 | CASSYGPKGDQYF | TGTGCCAGCAGTTACGGCCCTAAGGGAGACCAGTACTTC
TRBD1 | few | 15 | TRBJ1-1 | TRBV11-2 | CASSGGQGMNTEAFF | TGTGCCAGCAGCGGGGGACAGGGGATGAACACTGAAGCTTTCTTT
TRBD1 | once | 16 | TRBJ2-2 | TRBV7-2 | CASKPPGQGDTGELFF | TGTGCCAGCAAGCCTCCAGGACAGGGTGACACCGGGGAGCTGTTTTTT
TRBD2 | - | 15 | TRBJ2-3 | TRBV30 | CAWSPHGGLGDTQYF | TGTGCCTGGAGTCCCCACGGGGGGTTGGGAGATACGCAGTATTTT
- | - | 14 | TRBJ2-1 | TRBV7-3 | CASSLRDPYNEQFF | TGTGCCAGCAGCTTACGGGATCCCTACAATGAGCAGTTCTTC
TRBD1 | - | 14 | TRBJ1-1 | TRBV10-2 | CASSELDRGWSAFF | TGCGCCAGCAGTGAGTTAGACAGGGGGTGGTCAGCTTTCTTT
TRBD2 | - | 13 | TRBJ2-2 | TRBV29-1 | CSVTSGKTGELFF | TGCAGCGTGACTAGCGGGAAGACCGGGGAGCTGTTTTTT
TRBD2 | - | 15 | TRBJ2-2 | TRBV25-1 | CASSWSLAGAGELFF | TGTGCCAGCTCCTGGTCGTTAGCGGGAGCCGGGGAGCTGTTTTTT
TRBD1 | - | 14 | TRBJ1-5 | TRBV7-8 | CASSFPDRGQPQHF | TGTGCCAGCAGCTTTCCGGACAGGGGCCAGCCCCAGCATTTT
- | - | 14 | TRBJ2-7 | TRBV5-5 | CASSLGQALYEQYF | TGTGCCAGCAGCTTGGGACAGGCCTTATACGAGCAGTACTTC
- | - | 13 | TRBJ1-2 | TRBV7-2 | CASSLDMDYGYTF | TGTGCCAGCAGCTTGGACATGGACTATGGCTACACCTTC
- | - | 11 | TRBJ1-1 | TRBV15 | CATRGPTEAFF | TGTGCCACCAGGGGGCCCACTGAAGCTTTCTTT
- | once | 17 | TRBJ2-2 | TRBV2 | CASTSHRQNANTGELFF | TGTGCCAGCACCAGTCACAGGCAGAACGCGAACACCGGGGAGCTGTTTTTT
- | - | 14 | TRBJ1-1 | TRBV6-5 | CASSPGQENTEAFF | TGTGCCAGCAGTCCGGGACAAGAGAACACTGAAGCTTTCTTT
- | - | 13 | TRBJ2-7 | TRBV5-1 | CASSLYPYDEQYF | TGCGCCAGCAGCTTATATCCCTACGACGAGCAGTACTTC
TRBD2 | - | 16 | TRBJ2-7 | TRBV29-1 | CSVGGLAGGASYEQYF | TGCAGCGTTGGGGGACTAGCGGGAGGGGCTTCCTACGAGCAGTACTTC
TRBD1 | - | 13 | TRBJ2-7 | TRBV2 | CATQGTGNNEQYF | TGTGCCACCCAGGGGACAGGGAACAACGAGCAGTACTTC
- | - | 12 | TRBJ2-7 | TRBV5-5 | CASSRGSYEQYF | TGTGCCAGCAGTCGGGGCTCCTACGAGCAGTACTTC
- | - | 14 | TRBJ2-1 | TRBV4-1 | CASSQGLQYNEQFF | TGCGCCAGCAGCCAAGGACTACAGTACAATGAGCAGTTCTTC
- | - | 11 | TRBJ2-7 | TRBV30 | CAWRHTYEQYF | TGTGCCTGGAGGCACACCTACGAGCAGTACTTC
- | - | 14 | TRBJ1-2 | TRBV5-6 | CASGYRASAYGYTF | TGTGCCAGCGGATACAGGGCTTCCGCCTATGGCTACACCTTC
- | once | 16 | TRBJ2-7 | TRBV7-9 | CASSPRPVTSSYEQYF | TGTGCCAGCAGCCCCCGCCCAGTAACCAGCTCCTACGAGCAGTACTTC
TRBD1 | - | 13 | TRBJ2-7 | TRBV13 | CASSSTTGDEQYF | TGTGCCAGCAGCTCGACGACAGGGGACGAGCAGTACTTC
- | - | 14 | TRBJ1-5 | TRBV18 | CASSPPGSNQPQHF | TGTGCCAGCTCACCACCCGGGAGCAATCAGCCCCAGCATTTT
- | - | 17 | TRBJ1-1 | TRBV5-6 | CASSFLWGGNDDTEAFF | TGTGCCAGCAGCTTTCTATGGGGAGGGAATGACGACACTGAAGCTTTCTTT
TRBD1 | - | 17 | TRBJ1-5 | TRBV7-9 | CASSPDRGILSNQPQHF | TGTGCCAGCAGCCCAGACAGGGGAATCTTAAGCAATCAGCCCCAGCATTTT
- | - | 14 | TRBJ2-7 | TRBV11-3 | CASSPGLLENEQYF | TGTGCCAGCAGCCCGGGACTGTTAGAGAACGAGCAGTACTTC
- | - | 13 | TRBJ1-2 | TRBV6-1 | CASSERTNYGYTF | TGTGCCAGCAGTGAAAGGACAAACTATGGCTACACCTTC
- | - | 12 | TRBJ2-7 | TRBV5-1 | CASSSQGNEQYF | TGCGCCAGCAGTTCCCAGGGAAACGAGCAGTACTTC
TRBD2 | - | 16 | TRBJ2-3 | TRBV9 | CASSVAGLARTDTQYF | TGTGCCAGCAGCGTAGCGGGACTAGCGCGCACAGATACGCAGTATTTT
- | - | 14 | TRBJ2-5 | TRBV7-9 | CASSSLALKETQYF | TGTGCCAGCAGCTCTCTAGCGTTAAAAGAGACCCAGTACTTC
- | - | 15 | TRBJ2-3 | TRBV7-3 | CASSFQDFGTDTQYF | TGTGCCAGCAGCTTCCAGGACTTTGGCACAGATACGCAGTATTTT
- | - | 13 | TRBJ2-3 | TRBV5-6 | CAGETGGTDTQYF | TGTGCCGGAGAGACCGGAGGCACAGATACGCAGTATTTT
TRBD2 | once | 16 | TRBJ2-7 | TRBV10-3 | CAISESGKASGFEQYF | TGTGCCATCAGTGAGTCGGGGAAGGCTAGCGGGTTCGAGCAGTACTTC
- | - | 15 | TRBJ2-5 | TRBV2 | CASNFPGGLKETQYF | TGTGCCAGCAACTTCCCCGGGGGGCTAAAAGAGACCCAGTACTTC
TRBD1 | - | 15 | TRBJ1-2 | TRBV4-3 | CASSQTETGNYGYTF | TGCGCCAGCAGCCAAACTGAGACAGGGAACTATGGCTACACCTTC
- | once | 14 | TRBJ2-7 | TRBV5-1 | CASSLGTDATMQYF | TGCGCCAGCAGCTTGGGGACAGATGCTACGATGCAGTACTTC
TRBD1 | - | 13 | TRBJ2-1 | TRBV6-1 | CASPETGLDEQFF | TGTGCCAGTCCCGAGACAGGGCTCGATGAGCAGTTCTTC
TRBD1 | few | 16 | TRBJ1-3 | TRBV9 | CASSGNEGGVGNTIYF | TGTGCCAGCAGCGGAAACGAAGGGGGCGTTGGAAACACCATATATTTT
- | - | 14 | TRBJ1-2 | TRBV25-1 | CASSPGEGDYGYTF | TGTGCCAGCAGTCCGGGTGAGGGGGACTATGGCTACACCTTC
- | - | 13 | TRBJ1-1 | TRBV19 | CASSIDLDTEAFF | TGTGCCAGTAGTATAGATCTCGACACTGAAGCTTTCTTT
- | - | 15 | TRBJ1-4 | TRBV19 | CASRPARGGREKLFF | TGTGCCAGTAGGCCGGCCAGGGGCGGACGTGAAAAACTGTTTTTT
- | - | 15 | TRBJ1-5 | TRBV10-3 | CAISGQGDSNQPQHF | TGTGCCATCAGTGGCCAGGGCGATAGCAATCAGCCCCAGCATTTT
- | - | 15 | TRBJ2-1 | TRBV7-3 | CASSSGTTFYNEQFF | TGTGCCAGCAGCTCCGGGACAACTTTCTACAATGAGCAGTTCTTC